Below, 3 T cell receptor beta chains from the same sample are listed, as sequenced in a study of blood T cells in healthy people across ages. For the second PCR, which ran for 7 to 11 cycles, a sample-barcoded 5' primer and a J-beta primer mix were used. TCRdb redid the calling of the 5' RACE reads with MiXCR, one entry per CDR3 protein. The table includes hundreds of thousands of distinct CDR3 sequences, approximately 25% detected once. These sequences were also reported in another study, on T cells of mothers and their children.

Sequences were obtained from blood. The receptors shown here come from a boy younger than 18 in good health.

This clonotype was picked up a small number of times. CDR3 sequence reads: CASSRFPGQGVTNEKLFF. The CDR3 nucleotides read TGCGCCAGCAGCCGCTTCCCGGGACAGGGGGTTACTAATGAAAAACTGTTTTTT. V usage is TRBV4-1 and J usage is TRBJ1-4; 11 bases are a match to TRBD1. Trimming at V came to 4 bases and at J to 2 bases, leaving 9 bases not matched to a gene. This CDR3 is built from 18 residues. CDR1 and CDR2 from the germline V gene are MGHRA and YSYEKL.

The sample holds a few counts of this clonotype. The V call is TRBV5-1, the J call TRBJ2-5; 12 positions agree with TRBD1. With the DNA end fitting TRBJ2-7 better, the J assignment may be wrong. The CDR3 extends over 16 amino acids. Germline CDR1 reads SGHRS; CDR2 reads YFSETQ. The CDR3 protein is CASSNLPGQGAYEQYF. The CDR3 DNA reads as TGCGCCAGCAGCAACCTCCCGGGACAGGGGGCTTACGAGCAGTACTTC.

This clonotype was observed a handful of times. This chain joins TRBV28 and TRBJ2-1, with no clear D. CDR1 and CDR2 from the germline V gene are MDHEN and SYDVKM. V dropped 6 bases and J dropped 7 bases, with 13 bases sitting between them. The CDR3 is 13 residues long. CDR3 sequence: CASRGTSRNEQFF. The CDR3 coding sequence is TGTGCCAGCAGGGGAACGAGCAGAAATGAGCAGTTCTTC.